The clone carrying this T cell receptor beta chain was detected only a few times. Its antigen is not known. A J-beta primer mix and a sample-barcoded 5' primer were used in a second PCR of roughly 6 to 11 cycles. Each cDNA molecule was tagged by a template-switch adaptor that had 12 random nucleotides. TCRdb reanalysed the 5' RACE reads using MiXCR and keeps one entry per CDR3 protein. The sample carries more than 650,000 distinct CDR3 sequences, about 20% recorded once. The entry originates in a study of blood T cells in healthy people across ages. The study, taken as a whole, reports: The percentage of naive T cells correlated strongly with TCR beta diversity.

Every donor contributed ten milliliters of peripheral blood by blood draw. PBMCs were isolated at a quantity of at least 6.5 million per sample. The CDR3 has 13 amino acids. The V end lost 3 bases, the J end lost 4 bases, and 8 bases lay between the germline ends. Germline CDR1 reads LGHDT; CDR2 reads YNNKEL (reference sequence). The TCR sequence derives from a man between 65 and 80 years old in good health. V is TRBV3-1 and J is TRBJ2-3; D could derive from TRBD1 or TRBD2 (5 bases each). Sequencing was done on a sample of blood. The CDR3 sequence is CASSQGPPDTQYF. The CDR3 DNA reads TGTGCCAGCAGCCAGGGACCTCCAGATACGCAGTATTTT.